Below, one T cell receptor beta chain is given with its context. Its cognate antigen is unknown. This entry is derived from a study of a mutant IDH1 vaccine in newly diagnosed glioma. Study summary: Every participant had undergone radiotherapy, temozolomide, or both before, and most underwent both.

Regarding time point: week 5, during vaccination. In every dose of vaccine, 300 ug of mutant IDH1 20-mer peptide was given alongside topical imiquimod. The repertoire was sequenced with immunoSEQ multiplex PCR; TCRdb's copy has only in-frame clones and lacks some. The profile shows 50,000 to 70,000 clones, 82% of them singletons. The sample here was PBMCs, taken from a glioma patient whose treatment included an IDH1 peptide vaccine. The sequence came from a woman between 18 and 29 years old with glioma. Some clones in this sample may be carry-over from other donors' samples.

The CDR3 is CASSVEGGLGTEAFF. The CDR3 nucleotides read TGTGCCAGCAGCGTAGAGGGGGGGTTGGGGACTGAAGCTTTCTTT. The chain joins TRBV9 to TRBJ1-1; a weak D match, TRBD1 (6 bases). Trimming left V 0 bases short and J 5 bases short, with 14 bases between. The CDR3 extends over 15 amino acids. Germline CDR1 and CDR2: SGDLS and YYNGEE.